This T cell receptor (beta chain) was retrieved from a study of tumor-infiltrating lymphocytes in primary liver carcinoma. A constant-region primer served to make TCR beta cDNA from roughly 500 ng total RNA. Nested multiplex PCR, run for three rounds with slightly modified ARM-PCR, yielded TCR beta libraries. TCRdb recomputed calls from the multiplex PCR reads with MiXCR, one row per CDR3 protein. The sample contains about 100,000 distinct CDR3 sequences, under 70% of which appear only once. Co-extracted RNA and DNA came from about 19-30 mg of unsorted bulk tissue. There are many counts of this clonotype. The TCR comes from a woman in her sixties or seventies with primary liver carcinoma and hepatitis B virus infection. The sample was liver tumor tissue from sampling region 2. Subset specified: tumor region T2, inferior pole.

In nucleotides, the CDR3 is TGTGCCAGCAGCCAAGACCGTGGGGGCGGGAGGACTGAAGCTTTCTTT. Protein: CASSQDRGGGRTEAFF. The V call is TRBV4-2, the J call TRBJ1-1; TRBD1 might be the D (6 bases). Germline CDR1 reads LGHNA; CDR2 reads YNFKEQ. The V end lost 0 bases, the J end lost 5 bases, and 16 bases lay between the germline ends. The length of the CDR3 is 16 residues.